The 4 T cell receptor beta chains below come from one sample, sequenced in a study of shared clonotypes between healthy human individuals (TCRdb year 2020). For the CD8 naive samples, CD45RO-negative cells were positively selected for CCR7, yielding a CD45RA+CCR7+ population from which TemRA cells were excluded. Libraries were constructed by the immunoSEQ multiplex PCR assay. TCRdb took over this immuneACCESS table, retaining in-frame rearrangements with V and J assigned. Such tables are incomplete; in checked studies, under half of the missing clones stem from an unresolved V gene, and the remainder is unexplained. Here the sample has about 2,100,000 clones; about 93% occur a single time. The top ten clones comprise over 1.5% of the sample. Sequenced input: naive CD8+ T cells from PBMCs. Taken with the paper, the label for cell subset or site translates to: CD45RA+CCR7+. These receptors were collected from a man between 18 and 35 years old in good health. Some clones in this sample may be carry-over from other donors' samples.

Only one count was recorded for this clone. The chain is built from TRBV29-1 and TRBJ2-5, with 10 bases fitting TRBD2. V dropped 3 bases and J dropped 1; count of bases not matched to a gene: 14. The CDR3 runs 18 residues. CDR1 SQVTM and CDR2 ANQGSEA come from the germline V gene. This CDR3 is CSVEWRTSGEIAQETQYF. The CDR3 nucleotides are TGCAGCGTTGAGTGGCGGACTAGCGGAGAAATCGCCCAAGAGACCCAGTACTTC.

V is TRBV11-2 and J is TRBJ2-3; D gene uncertain. CDR3 length: 12 amino acids. With 7 bases removed from V and 7 bases from J, the gap between germline ends came to 12 bases. Germline V gives CDR1 SGHAT, CDR2 FQNNGV. CDR3 DNA: TGTGCCAGCAAGCAGACCCTTAATACGCAGTATTTT. It specifies CASKQTLNTQYF.

The V and J genes are TRBV7-2 and TRBJ2-3; D is unclear. Germline CDR1 and CDR2: SGHTA and FQGNSA. The CDR3 contains 15 residues. V lost 1 base and J 0 bases, leaving 8 bases between the germline ends. CDR3 region: CASSLGWISTDTQYF. The CDR3 nucleotides are TGTGCCAGCAGCTTAGGGTGGATTAGCACAGATACGCAGTATTTT. Filled out from reference TRBV7-2 and TRBJ2-3, the complete variable domain reads GAGVSQSPSNKVTEKGKDVELRCDPISGHTALYWYRQSLGQGLEFLIYFQGNSAPDKSGLPSDRFSAERTGGSVSTLTIQRTQQEDSAVYLCASSLGWISTDTQYFGPGTRLTVL.

The V gene is TRBV11-2, the J gene TRBJ2-7; 7 bases map to TRBD2. Germline CDR1 is SGHAT and CDR2 is FQNNGV. The CDR3 loop spans 17 amino acids. V shed 5 bases, J shed 3 bases, and the junction held 16 bases outside the gene matches. The CDR3 region has the DNA TGTGCCAGCAGCGATCCGGGAGCCCTTGGGAGGGTCTACGAGCAGTACTTC. Encoded protein: CASSDPGALGRVYEQYF.